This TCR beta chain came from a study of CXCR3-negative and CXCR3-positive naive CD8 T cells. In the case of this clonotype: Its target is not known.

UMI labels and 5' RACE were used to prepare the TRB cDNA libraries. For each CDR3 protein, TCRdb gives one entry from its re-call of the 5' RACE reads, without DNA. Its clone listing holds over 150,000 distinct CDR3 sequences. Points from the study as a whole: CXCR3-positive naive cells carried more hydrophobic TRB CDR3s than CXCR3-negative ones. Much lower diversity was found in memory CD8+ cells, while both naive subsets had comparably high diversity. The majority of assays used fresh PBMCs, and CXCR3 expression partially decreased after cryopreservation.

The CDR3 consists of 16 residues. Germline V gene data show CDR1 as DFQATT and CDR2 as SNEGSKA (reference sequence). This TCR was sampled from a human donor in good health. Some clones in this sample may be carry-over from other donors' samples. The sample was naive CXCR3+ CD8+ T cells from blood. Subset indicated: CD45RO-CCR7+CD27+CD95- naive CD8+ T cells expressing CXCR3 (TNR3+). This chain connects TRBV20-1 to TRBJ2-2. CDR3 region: CSARDFQRPNTGELFF.